A single sample is the source of the 21 T cell receptor beta chains below, sequenced in a study of T cells in Graves' hyperthyroidism and ophthalmopathy. The investigators amplified TCR beta CDR3 regions from RNA transcripts. A set of HTBI primers served as the primers for a first-round RT-PCR of the TCR CDR3. TCRdb passed the multiplex PCR reads through MiXCR, listing each CDR3 protein once. This sample has more than 350,000 distinct CDR3 sequences, with 13% to 15% found just once. The sequencing sample was made of blood. All receptors derive from an older woman with Graves' ophthalmopathy.

This clonotype was seen ten or more times. V usage is TRBV7-8 and J usage is TRBJ2-1; 8 bases map to TRBD2. Losses at the gene ends were 8 bases for V and 7 bases for J; bases not matched to a gene: 10. Germline V gives CDR1 SGHVS, CDR2 FQNEAQ. There are 14 residues in the CDR3. The CDR3 loop is CASQVGLVRNEQFF. CDR3 nucleotides: TGTGCCAGCCAGGTGGGACTAGTCCGGAATGAGCAGTTCTTC.

CDR3 amino acids: CASRLLGAGTGELFF. CDR3 sequence (DNA): TGTGCCAGCAGACTGCTGGGGGCAGGTACCGGGGAGCTGTTTTTT. The chain has TRBV6-1 and TRBJ2-2, with D possibly matching TRBD1 (6 bases). Germline CDR1 and CDR2: MNHNS and SASEGT. The CDR3 sequence is 15 residues long. V was trimmed by 6 bases and J by 5 bases, leaving 16 bases between them.

Points on this clonotype: This may arise from a read error, as a much more abundant clone is one base away. This sequence joins TRBV28 and TRBJ2-7, with 11 positions matching TRBD2. The CDR3 length is 13 residues. Germline V gene lookup returns CDR1 MDHEN and CDR2 SYDVKM. The CDR3 protein is CASTSGRRNEQCF. The DNA for the CDR3 is TGTGCCAGCACTAGCGGGAGGAGAAACGAGCAGTGCTTC.

This clonotype has only a few counts. The chain employs TRBV5-8 and TRBJ1-1, with unresolved D. Between the trimmed V and J ends, which lost 7 bases and 1 base, there was a span of 11 bases. This CDR3 contains 13 residues. Germline V gene data show CDR1 as SGHTS and CDR2 as YDEGEE. CDR3 DNA sequence: TGTGCCAGCTTCAGTCAGCGGAACACTGAAGCTTTCTTT. Encoded protein: CASFSQRNTEAFF.

This clonotype was detected a few times. The CDR3 loop is CASSFSGRAGDNEQFF. CDR3 bases: TGTGCCAGCAGTTTCAGCGGGAGGGCCGGCGACAATGAGCAGTTCTTC. The gene calls are TRBV9 and TRBJ2-1; 10 positions agree with TRBD2. Looked up from germline, CDR1 is SGDLS and CDR2 is YYNGEE. V shed 5 bases and J 5 bases; nucleotides not matched to a gene: 10. There are 16 residues in the CDR3.

Regarding this clonotype: Since the CDR3 does not end with the conserved phenylalanine or tryptophan, this likely comes from a read error. The V call is TRBV5-1, the J call TRBJ2-5; 13 bases agree with TRBD2. The CDR3 has 15 amino acids. CDR1 and CDR2 (germline): SGHRS, YFSETQ. Unmatched junction bases numbered 5, after V lost 5 bases and J lost 4 bases. Here the CDR3 DNA reads TGCGCCAGCAGACAAGGACTAGCGGGAGTAGAGACCCAGTACCTC. It yields the protein CASRQGLAGVETQYL.

This clonotype has at least ten counts. The rearrangement joins TRBV3-1 to TRBJ2-1; D is uncertain. V lost 1 base to trimming and J lost 0 bases, with 7 bases between them. The CDR3 is 15 amino acids. CDR1 is LGHDT and CDR2 is YNNKEL in the germline V gene (reference sequence). Here the CDR3 DNA reads TGTGCCAGCAGCCAAGTCCTTAGCTCCTACAATGAGCAGTTCTTC. The encoded protein is CASSQVLSSYNEQFF.

In its sample, this clonotype was seen many times. V and J are TRBV2 and TRBJ2-3, with D hard to call. Trimming took 6 bases from V and 6 from J, leaving 10 bases between them. The CDR3 spans 12 residues. Germline CDR1 is SNHLY and CDR2 is FYNNEI. The CDR3 region has the DNA TGTGCCAGCAGCGTCGGGCGGGATACGCAGTATTTT. It specifies CASSVGRDTQYF.

CDR3 nucleotide sequence: TGTGCCAGCAGTTTATGGGCTAGCTGGTTGCGGCAGTACTTC. Amino acids: CASSLWASWLRQYF. The rearrangement uses TRBV28 and TRBJ2-7, with D tentatively TRBD2 (5 bases). The germline V gene encodes CDR1 MDHEN and CDR2 SYDVKM. The length of the CDR3 is 14 residues. Trimming removed 0 bases from V and 9 bases from J, with 15 bases in between.

This clonotype was observed at least ten times. The chain links TRBV27 to TRBJ2-1; D call uncertain. The germline V and J ends were trimmed by 5 bases and 5 bases, with 13 bases remaining between them. Germline V gene lookup returns CDR1 MNHEY and CDR2 SMNVEV (reference sequence). The CDR3 totals 14 residues. The CDR3 DNA is TGTGCCAGCAGTCCTTACGGTGACAACAATGAGCAGTTCTTC. This gives the protein CASSPYGDNNEQFF.

The gene calls are TRBV6-6 and TRBJ2-6, with D tentatively TRBD1 or TRBD2 (5 bases each). The V gene's germline CDR1 is MNHNY and CDR2 SVGAGI (reference sequence). Trimming took off 2 bases at V and 0 bases at J, with 11 bases between the two ends. The CDR3 consists of 17 residues. The CDR3 DNA sequence: TGTGCCAGCAGTTACGGGGGTGGAGGCTCTGGGGCCAACGTCCTGACTTTC. Its protein is CASSYGGGGSGANVLTF.

The CDR3 reads CASSVETWGETQYF. The CDR3 DNA follows: TGTGCCAGCAGCGTCGAGACCTGGGGAGAGACCCAGTACTTC. The rearrangement uses TRBV9 and TRBJ2-5, with D uncertain. In germline, CDR1 is SGDLS, CDR2 YYNGEE. V was clipped by 2 bases and J by 4 bases, with 12 bases between them. The CDR3 is 14 residues long. Supplemented by reference TRBV9 and TRBJ2-5, the full variable domain reads DSGVTQTPKHLITATGQRVTLRCSPRSGDLSVYWYQQSLDQGLQFLIQYYNGEERAKGNILERFSAQQFPDLHSELNLSSLELGDSALYFCASSVETWGETQYFGPGTRLLVL.

There are many counts of this clonotype. The V and J genes are TRBV11-2 and TRBJ1-1; D remains ambiguous. This CDR3 is built from 13 residues. Trimming shortened V by 0 bases and J by 11 bases, and 13 bases separated the two germline ends. Germline V gene data show CDR1 as SGHAT and CDR2 as FQNNGV. Here the CDR3 DNA reads TGTGCCAGCAGCTTAGAACGAGGCGGGCGTGCTTTCTTT. This codes for CASSLERGGRAFF.

This clonotype was picked up a small number of times. The chain has TRBV9 and TRBJ2-3; D ambiguous. CDR3 length equals 14 residues. Germline values: CDR1 SGDLS, CDR2 YYNGEE. Trimming took off 2 bases at V and 2 bases at J, with 9 bases between the two ends. The CDR3 nucleotides are TGTGCCAGCAGCGTTGGGCCAGACACAGATACGCAGTATTTT. This translates into CASSVGPDTDTQYF. The complete variable domain, with remaining parts taken from reference TRBV9 and TRBJ2-3, reads DSGVTQTPKHLITATGQRVTLRCSPRSGDLSVYWYQQSLDQGLQFLIQYYNGEERAKGNILERFSAQQFPDLHSELNLSSLELGDSALYFCASSVGPDTDTQYFGPGTRLTVL.

This clonotype occurred many times. The chain recombines TRBV7-6 with TRBJ1-5, with a tentative D call TRBD1 (5 bases). This CDR3 is built from 15 residues. Between the trimmed V and J ends, which lost 1 base and 2 bases, there was a span of 9 bases. The germline CDR1 and CDR2 sequences are SGHVS and FNYEAQ. For the CDR3, the DNA is TGTGCCAGCAGCTTAGAACCGGGGGGCAATCAGCCCCAGCATTTT. This sequence encodes CASSLEPGGNQPQHF.

CDR3 loop: CASSEPAGGSGETQYF. CDR3 bases: TGTGCCAGCAGTGAGCCGGCGGGAGGGAGCGGGGAGACCCAGTACTTC. The chain employs TRBV6-1 and TRBJ2-5; 9 positions match TRBD2. Trimming at V came to 3 bases and at J to 5 bases, leaving 10 bases not matched to a gene. Germline V gene lookup returns CDR1 MNHNS and CDR2 SASEGT. This CDR3 region has 16 residues.

This clonotype was detected ten times or more. The V gene is TRBV12-3 or TRBV12-4, the J gene TRBJ2-2, with D perhaps matching TRBD1 or TRBD2 (5 bases each). The CDR3 runs 14 residues. The V end lost 8 bases, the J end lost 7 bases, and 17 bases lay between the germline ends. The CDR3 here is CASRPWGRGGELFF. CDR3 sequence (DNA): TGTGCCAGCCGGCCGTGGGGGAGAGGCGGGGAGCTGTTTTTT.

This chain connects TRBV19 to TRBJ2-1, with 8 nucleotides matching TRBD2. V gave up 4 bases and J gave up 2 bases; unmatched junction bases: 7. Germline V gene lookup returns CDR1 LNHDA and CDR2 SQIVND (reference sequence). This CDR3 is 16 amino acids long. The CDR3 reads CASSSKGTSTYNEQFF. CDR3 coding DNA: TGTGCCAGTAGTAGCAAAGGGACTAGTACCTACAATGAGCAGTTCTTC.

This clonotype has ten or more counts. The chain uses TRBV10-1 and TRBJ2-1; the match to TRBD1 covers 10 bases. The CDR3 extends over 13 amino acids. The junction had 6 bases not matched to a gene; V was cut back by 9 bases and J by 7 bases. Germline-derived CDR1 and CDR2 are WNHNN and SYGVQD (reference sequence). This CDR3 is CASNRDRGNEQFF. The CDR3, as DNA: TGCGCCAGTAACCGGGACAGGGGAAATGAGCAGTTCTTC.

This clonotype was seen ten or more times. This chain joins TRBV7-2 and TRBJ2-7; possibly TRBD2 for D (5 bases). CDR1 is SGHTA, CDR2 FQGNSA, per germline. The CDR3 has 14 residues. The V and J ends lost 5 bases and 4 bases respectively, with 15 bases between them. The CDR3 sequence is CASSPGPGWYEQYF. The DNA of the CDR3 is TGTGCCAGCAGCCCGGGCCCGGGATGGTACGAGCAGTACTTC.

The rearrangement uses TRBV20-1 and TRBJ2-1, with 7 bases matching TRBD2. The CDR3 covers 13 residues. Germline V lookup: CDR1 DFQATT, CDR2 SNEGSKA (reference sequence). CDR3 in amino acids: CSRQREYLNEQFF. CDR3 in DNA: TGCAGCCGCCAGCGGGAATACCTGAATGAGCAGTTCTTC.